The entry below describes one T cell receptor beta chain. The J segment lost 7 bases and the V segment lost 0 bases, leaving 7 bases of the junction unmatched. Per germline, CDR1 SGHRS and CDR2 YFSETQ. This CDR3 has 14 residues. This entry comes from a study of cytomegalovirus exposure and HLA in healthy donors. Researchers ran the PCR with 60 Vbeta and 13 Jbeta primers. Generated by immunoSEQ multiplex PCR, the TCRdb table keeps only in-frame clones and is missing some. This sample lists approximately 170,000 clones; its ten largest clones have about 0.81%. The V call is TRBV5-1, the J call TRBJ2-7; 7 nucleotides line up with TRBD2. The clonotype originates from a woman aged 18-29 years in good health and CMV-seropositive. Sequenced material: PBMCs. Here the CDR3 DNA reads TGCGCCAGCAGCTTGGCTTCGGGGGGTAGGGAGCAGTACTTC. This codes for CASSLASGGREQYF. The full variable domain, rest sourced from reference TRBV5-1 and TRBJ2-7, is KAGVTQTPRYLIKTRGQQVTLSCSPISGHRSVSWYQQTPGQGLQFLFEYFSETQRNKGNFPGRFSGRQFSNSRSEMNVSTLELGDSALYLCASSLASGGREQYFGPGTRLTVT.